This T cell receptor beta chain is from a study of low-dose radiotherapy and immunotherapy resistance in tumors. This clonotype was seen at least ten times. V was shortened by 7 bases and J by 4 bases, with 14 bases between the two germline ends. The CDR3 has 13 residues. Germline CDR1 reads SGHNT; CDR2 reads YYREEE (reference sequence). The time point denotes: before trial treatment. The donors' treatment consisted of nivolumab, ipilimumab, aspirin, low-dose cyclophosphamide and low-dose radiotherapy. Primers targeting TRAV and TRBV primed first-strand cDNA, covering alpha and beta chains. Using a constant-region primer together with a V-primer adapter, TCRs were subjected to roughly 20 PCR cycles of amplification. TCRdb used MiXCR to reprocess the reads, holding one entry per CDR3 protein. The table lists tens of thousands of distinct CDR3 sequences, 15% to 20% of them singletons.

The chain couples TRBV5-4 to TRBJ1-1; no clear D gene. The receptor's source is a male donor with prostate cancer. The input for sequencing was PBMCs, taken before treatment. The CDR3 here is CASGDVRSTEAFF. Here the CDR3 DNA reads TGTGCCAGCGGAGATGTTAGGAGCACTGAAGCTTTCTTT.